Listed below are T cell receptor beta chains from one sample, sequenced in a study of technical replicates of blood from several donors. Measured with immunoSEQ multiplex PCR; TCRdb has only the in-frame clones, and not every one. Counted here are tens of thousands of clones, roughly 98% occurring once; the ten biggest clones make up over 0.15%. Source material: T cells isolated from PBMCs. The source is a human donor in good health. CDR3s include the opening cysteine and the closing phenylalanine or tryptophan. Fields, in order: V gene, J gene, CDR3 length, D gene, clone size, CDR3 protein, CDR3 DNA. D genes are given only for firm matches. Only some rows state a clone size, as once, few, many or a class for expanded clones.

TRBV18	TRBJ2-5	15	.	.	CASSRDQGGAETQYF	TGTGCCAGCTCCCGAGACCAGGGGGGCGCGGAGACCCAGTACTTC
TRBV7-9	TRBJ2-3	13	.	.	CASSLVPEDTQYF	TGTGCCAGCAGCTTAGTCCCGGAGGATACGCAGTATTTT
TRBV4-2	TRBJ1-4	18	.	.	CASSQESTGSGSQGKLFF	TGTGCCAGCAGCCAAGAATCTACAGGGTCTGGCTCTCAGGGAAAACTGTTTTTT
TRBV4-1	TRBJ2-5	12	.	once	CASSQDRQAQYF	TGCGCCAGCAGCCAAGATCGGCAGGCCCAGTACTTC
TRBV5-4	TRBJ1-3	14	TRBD1	.	CASSLSGGRNTIYF	TGTGCCAGCAGCTTATCAGGGGGCAGAAACACCATATATTTT
TRBV5-8	TRBJ1-2	15	.	.	CASSPIPREGYGYTF	TGTGCCAGCAGTCCAATCCCCAGGGAGGGCTATGGCTACACCTTC
TRBV7-2	TRBJ2-7	14	TRBD1	.	CASSPGTGRYEQYF	TGTGCCAGCAGCCCCGGGACAGGGCGGTACGAGCAGTACTTC
TRBV14	TRBJ2-5	18	TRBD2	.	CASSQVKKLREGRETQYF	TGTGCCAGCAGCCAAGTCAAGAAATTAAGGGAGGGCAGGGAGACCCAGTACTTC
TRBV2	TRBJ1-2	19	TRBD1	once	CASNDPPPGQGADLDGYTF	TGTGCCAGCAACGATCCTCCTCCGGGACAGGGGGCCGATTTGGATGGCTACACCTTC
TRBV9	TRBJ1-1	17	TRBD1	.	CASSVEEGGGMETEAFF	TGTGCCAGCAGCGTAGAGGAAGGGGGCGGAATGGAGACTGAAGCTTTCTTT
TRBV19	TRBJ2-7	14	.	.	CASSWGRNSYEQYF	TGTGCCAGTTCTTGGGGGCGGAACTCCTACGAGCAGTACTTC
TRBV11-1	TRBJ1-6	13	TRBD1	.	CASTDRGSVPLHF	TGTGCCAGCACGGACAGGGGAAGCGTCCCCCTCCACTTT
TRBV6-5	TRBJ1-1	14	.	once	CASMRSPRNTEAFF	TGTGCCAGCATGCGTAGTCCTCGAAACACTGAAGCTTTCTTT